This is a list of T cell receptor beta chains from one sample in a study of T cells in Graves' hyperthyroidism and ophthalmopathy. TCRdb itself ran the multiplex PCR reads through MiXCR, one entry per CDR3 protein. The sample records hundreds of thousands of distinct CDR3 sequences, around 16% being singletons. Sequenced material: blood. These receptor sequences come from a woman aged 25-40 years with Graves' hyperthyroidism. The CDR3 runs from the conserved cysteine through the conserved F or W. D genes are given only for firm matches. Rows may omit the clone size; those that give it use once, few, many or a size class.

clone size	V gene	J gene	D gene	CDR3 protein	CDR3 DNA
many	TRBV27	TRBJ1-2	NA	CASSLSGDGYTF	TGTGCCAGCAGTTTATCAGGGGATGGCTACACCTTC
NA	TRBV5-4	TRBJ1-1	NA	CASSVDRNSEAFF	TGTGCCAGCAGCGTCGACAGGAATTCTGAAGCTTTCTTT
NA	TRBV4-2	TRBJ1-2	NA	CASSQGGLLYGYTF	TGTGCCAGCAGCCAAGGGGGACTCCTCTATGGCTACACCTTC
NA	TRBV7-2	TRBJ2-5	NA	CASSKGGLGGETQYF	TGTGCCAGCAGTAAAGGGGGGTTGGGGGGAGAGACCCAGTACTTC
NA	TRBV20-1	TRBJ2-3	TRBD2	CSARDSGSTDTQYF	TGCAGTGCTAGAGATAGCGGGAGCACAGATACGCAGTATTTT
few	TRBV20-1	TRBJ2-3	NA	CSARTTSTDTQYF	TGCAGTGCGAGAACTACGAGCACAGATACGCAGTATTTT
many	TRBV30	TRBJ2-7	TRBD2	CAWSGAGVSYEQYF	TGTGCCTGGAGTGGAGCGGGAGTCTCCTACGAGCAGTACTTC
NA	TRBV20-1	TRBJ2-1	TRBD2	CSAQEASGSSYNEQFF	TGCAGTGCTCAGGAGGCTAGCGGGAGTTCCTACAATGAGCAGTTCTTC
NA	TRBV5-5	TRBJ1-5	NA	CASSRYGPVNQPQHF	TGTGCCAGCAGCCGATACGGGCCAGTCAATCAGCCCCAGCATTTT
few	TRBV9	TRBJ1-4	NA	CASSGRTNEKLFF	TGTGCCAGCAGCGGGAGAACTAATGAAAAACTGTTTTTT
NA	TRBV7-8	TRBJ2-1	NA	CASSPFDPYNEQFF	TGTGCCAGCAGCCCCTTCGACCCTTACAATGAGCAGTTCTTC
many	TRBV3-1	TRBJ2-5	TRBD2	CASSQRSGGRGQETQYF	TGTGCCAGCAGCCAGAGGAGCGGCGGGAGAGGCCAAGAGACCCAGTACTTC
few	TRBV30	TRBJ1-6	NA	CAWNLAGYEQYF	TGTGCCTGGAATCTAGCGGGGTACGAGCAGTACTTT
many	TRBV28	TRBJ2-7	NA	CASSLIVGVSYEQYF	TGTGCCAGCAGTTTAATCGTGGGAGTCTCCTACGAGCAGTACTTC
NA	TRBV20-1	TRBJ2-2	TRBD2	CSGAGGPGELFF	TGCAGTGGGGCGGGAGGACCCGGGGAGCTGTTTTTT
NA	TRBV27	TRBJ2-7	NA	CASSLETASYEQYF	TGTGCCAGCAGTTTAGAAACCGCCTCCTACGAGCAGTACTTC
few	TRBV15	TRBJ2-7	TRBD1	CATSRDPTGGDEQYF	TGTGCCACCAGCAGAGATCCGACAGGGGGGGACGAGCAGTACTTC
few	TRBV27	TRBJ2-5	NA	CASSRKYQETQYF	TGTGCCAGCAGCAGAAAGTACCAAGAGACCCAGTACTTC
NA	TRBV29-1	TRBJ1-5	NA	CSVKGIGEQPQHF	TGCAGCGTCAAGGGAATAGGGGAGCAGCCCCAGCATTTT
NA	TRBV9	TRBJ2-7	TRBD2	CASSEAGVPVYEQYF	TGTGCCAGCAGCGAGGCGGGAGTTCCTGTCTACGAGCAGTACTTC
NA	TRBV2	TRBJ2-7	TRBD2	CASSKGLAGVIEQYF	TGTGCCAGCAGTAAGGGACTAGCGGGAGTCATCGAGCAGTACTTC
few	TRBV29-1	TRBJ2-7	NA	CSLSRGRLRFEQYF	TGCAGCCTCTCACGGGGGAGGTTGCGTTTCGAGCAGTACTTC
many	TRBV5-1	TRBJ2-7	NA	CASSLVTQSYEQYF	TGCGCCAGCAGCTTGGTTACGCAATCCTACGAGCAGTACTTC
NA	TRBV11-2	TRBJ2-7	NA	CASSPLQTLEYEQYF	TGCGCCAGCAGCCCACTGCAGACCCTTGAATACGAGCAGTACTTC
NA	TRBV6-2/TRBV6-3	TRBJ2-7	TRBD1	CASSSPGQGTLSTYEQYF	TGTGCCAGCAGCAGTCCGGGACAGGGGACTTTAAGCACCTACGAGCAGTACTTC
few	TRBV12-3/TRBV12-4	TRBJ1-2	TRBD1	CASSFQTGSYGYTF	TGTGCCAGCAGCTTCCAGACAGGGAGCTATGGCTACACCTTC
few	TRBV27	TRBJ2-3	NA	CASSFGYQDTQYF	TGTGCCAGCAGTTTTGGGTATCAAGATACGCAGTATTTT
NA	TRBV18	TRBJ2-7	TRBD1	CASSEIQGAYEQYF	TGTGCCAGCTCAGAGATACAGGGGGCTTACGAGCAGTACTTC
many	TRBV28	TRBJ2-7	TRBD2	CASSPHRRTSGIHEQYF	TGTGCCAGCAGTCCCCACCGACGGACTAGCGGGATCCACGAGCAGTACTTC
many	TRBV27	TRBJ1-2	NA	CASSHRASNYGYTF	TGTGCCAGCAGCCATCGGGCCTCAAACTATGGCTACACCTTC
many	TRBV27	TRBJ1-5	NA	CASSPSGRVRPDQPQHF	TGTGCCAGCAGTCCTAGCGGGAGGGTGCGTCCCGATCAGCCCCAGCATTTT
many	TRBV7-8	TRBJ1-1	NA	CASSLVVLGGNTEAFF	TGTGCCAGCAGCTTAGTGGTTTTAGGGGGAAACACTGAAGCTTTCTTT
many	TRBV27	TRBJ2-3	TRBD1	CASSPLIGTALDTQYF	TGTGCCAGCAGCCCACTGATTGGGACAGCTCTTGATACGCAGTATTTT
NA	TRBV4-1	TRBJ2-2	NA	CASSQVGSGELFF	TGCGCCAGCAGCCAAGTGGGATCCGGGGAGCTGTTTTTT
few	TRBV11-2	TRBJ1-5	NA	CASSLNQVQPQHF	TGTGCCAGCAGCCTTAATCAAGTCCAGCCCCAGCATTTT
many	TRBV12-5	TRBJ2-3	NA	CASGPDSGAADTQYF	TGTGCTAGTGGTCCCGACAGTGGGGCGGCAGATACGCAGTATTTT
many	TRBV6-5	TRBJ2-7	NA	CASSYSQGGDEQYF	TGTGCCAGCAGTTACTCGCAGGGGGGCGACGAGCAGTACTTC
many	TRBV5-1	TRBJ1-2	NA	CASSSDGSNYGYTF	TGCGCCAGCAGCTCCGACGGATCTAACTATGGCTACACCTTC